Listed here are 2 T cell receptor beta chains from one sample, sequenced in a study of beta chain features in type 1 diabetes. cDNA synthesis used the whole RNA isolate, giving expressed TCRB sequences. The method was immunoSEQ multiplex PCR; TCRdb's version includes in-frame clones alone and lacks a portion of them. The data contain about 300,000 clones, around an eighth of them singletons. Study results and limitations: Shorter TCRB CDR3s, moderately but significantly so, were found in Type 1 diabetes patients in all four CD4+ subsets.

The antigens these receptors bind are not known. The sample comprised naive CD4+ T cells from blood. The receptors originated from a woman aged 18-30 years with type 1 diabetes.

The table lists this clone with a few counts. The chain is built from TRBV7-9 and TRBJ2-4, with 16 positions matching TRBD2. V was clipped by 5 bases and J by 9 bases; unmatched bases: 10. This CDR3 has 17 residues. CDR1 and CDR2 from the germline V gene are SEHNR and FQNEAQ (reference sequence). In DNA form, the CDR3 reads TGTGCCAGCAGCCAGGGACTAGCGGGAGGGCCGTTCAGCATTCAGTACTTC. This sequence encodes CASSQGLAGGPFSIQYF.

The CDR3 DNA reads TGTGCCTGGAGTGCACCCGGGACCGGGGGGGACACCATATATTTT. This encodes CAWSAPGTGGDTIYF. The chain uses TRBV30 and TRBJ1-3; a possible D gene is TRBD1 (5 bases). CDR3 length equals 15 residues. Germline lookup yields CDR1 GTSNPN and CDR2 SVGIG (reference sequence). V was pared by 1 base and J by 8 bases, with 18 bases between. The whole variable domain, filled in from reference TRBV30 and TRBJ1-3, reads SQTIHQWPATLVQPVGSPLSLECTVEGTSNPNLYWYRQAAGRGLQLLFYSVGIGQISSEVPQNLSASRPQDRQFILSSKKLLLSDSGFYLCAWSAPGTGGDTIYFGEGSWLTVV.